The clone carrying this T cell receptor (beta chain) was seen a few times. Its antigen is undetermined. Given a much more abundant clone one base away, this may be a read error. Clinical symptoms, serum thyroxine, TRAb, thyroid ultrasound and orbital computed tomography informed diagnoses. This entry comes from a study of T cells in Graves' hyperthyroidism and ophthalmopathy. Findings and caveats of the study: Blood also held most thyroid clonotypes expanded beyond 0.001. A model of 13 V-J pairs discriminated ophthalmopathy from stable hyperthyroidism.

The germline V gene has CDR1 LNHDA and CDR2 SQIVND (reference sequence). The CDR3 length is 16 residues. The germline V and J ends were trimmed by 0 bases and 1 base, with 10 bases remaining between them. TCR beta CDR3 sequences were amplified from RNA transcripts. Using the HTBI primer set, a first-round RT-PCR was run on the TCR CDR3. TCRdb re-derived calls from the multiplex PCR reads in MiXCR, one entry per CDR3 protein. The table records about 510,000 distinct CDR3 sequences, about 46% of them present only once. Sample: peripheral blood or thyroid tissue (not recorded which). This rearrangement joins TRBV19 to TRBJ1-5; weak D call: TRBD1 (6 bases). The source is an adult woman with Graves' disease, either hyperthyroidism or ophthalmopathy (not recorded which). The CDR3 spells CASSIERGASNQPQHF. CDR3 nucleotide sequence: TGTGCCAGTAGTATAGAACGGGGGGCGAGCAATCAGCCCCAGCATTTT.